One and the same sample provided the 16 T cell receptor beta chains below, sequenced in a study of beta chain features in type 1 diabetes (dated by TCRdb to the late 2010s). Library creation used the immunoSEQ multiplex PCR assay. The entire amount of isolated RNA was reverse transcribed using the High Capacity cDNA Reverse Transcription Kit, so the sequenced TCRB transcripts were expressed ones. The table comes from immuneACCESS by way of TCRdb, which keeps in-frame sequences with V and J called. Part of the clones is missing from these tables; in studies checked, under half for an unresolved V gene and the rest for unknown reasons. Here the sample has 38,000 or so clones; approximately 60% occur a single time. The ten biggest clones cover 2% to 2.5% of the sample. Sequences were obtained from Tregs from blood. The sample's cell subset or site label, decoded: regulatory CD4+ T cells. These receptors all stem from a woman in her thirties in good health.

This clone was recorded only once. The J gene is TRBJ2-3, the V gene TRBV6-5; 13 bases are shared with TRBD2. CDR1 and CDR2 (germline): MNHEY, SVGAGI. The V gene end was trimmed by 8 bases and the J gene end by 6 bases; junction bases not matched to a gene: 8. The CDR3 runs to 15 residues. In DNA form, the CDR3 reads TGTGCCAGCCACCGTCGGACTAGCGGGAGTGATACGCAGTATTTT. Translating it yields CASHRRTSGSDTQYF.

A few counts support this clone. The chain has TRBV5-8 and TRBJ2-5; D remains unclear. The V end was cut by 3 bases, the J end by 5 bases, with 8 bases between. From germline, CDR1 is SGHTS and CDR2 YDEGEE. The CDR3 consists of 12 residues. DNA of the CDR3: TGTGCCAGCAGCTCATGGCGGGAGACCCAGTACTTC. Its protein product is CASSSWRETQYF. The full variable domain, with the rest looked up from reference TRBV5-8 and TRBJ2-5, is EAGVTQSPTHLIKTRGQQATLRCSPISGHTSVYWYQQALGLGLQFLLWYDEGEERNRGNFPPRFSGRQFPNYSSELNVNALELEDSALYLCASSSWRETQYFGPGTRLLVL.

The J gene is TRBJ2-7, the V gene TRBV5-5; maybe TRBD2 (6 bases). This CDR3 is built from 16 residues. Germline V gene data show CDR1 as SGHKS and CDR2 as YYEKEE (reference sequence). Trimming took off 5 bases at V and 2 bases at J, with 20 bases between the two ends. The CDR3 nucleotides read TGTGCCAGCAGAAGGGGACTTCCCCCAGACGCCTACGAGCAGTACTTC. This gives the protein CASRRGLPPDAYEQYF.

This rearrangement joins TRBV29-1 to TRBJ2-1, with 9 positions matching TRBD2. Germline V CDR1 and CDR2: SQVTM, ANQGSEA. V trimming: 1 base; J trimming: 7 bases; junction bases outside the gene matches: 8. The CDR3 has 15 amino acids. This CDR3 reads CSVEGVGLALNEQFF. Written as DNA, the CDR3 is TGCAGCGTTGAAGGTGTGGGACTAGCCTTAAATGAGCAGTTCTTC.

The chain has TRBV4-2 and TRBJ2-7, with D possibly matching TRBD1 (6 bases). Per the germline V gene, CDR1 is LGHNA and CDR2 is YNFKEQ. Trimming cost V 3 bases and J 1 base, with 13 bases left between them. This CDR3 has 15 residues. The CDR3 loop reads CASSQATGQSYEQYF. DNA for the CDR3: TGTGCCAGCAGCCAGGCCACAGGACAGTCCTACGAGCAGTACTTC.

The chain has TRBV19 and TRBJ2-3; the match to TRBD2 covers 11 bases. This CDR3 region has 18 residues. Unmatched junction bases numbered 12, after V lost 5 bases and J lost 2 bases. Per germline, CDR1 LNHDA and CDR2 SQIVND (reference sequence). CDR3 nucleotides: TGTGCCAGTAGTGCGACTAGCGGGATGGGGTATGACACAGATACGCAGTATTTT. Protein product: CASSATSGMGYDTDTQYF. Drawing the rest from reference TRBV19 and TRBJ2-3, the complete variable domain is DGGITQSPKYLFRKEGQNVTLSCEQNLNHDAMYWYRQDPGQGLRLIYYSQIVNDFQKGDIAEGYSVSREKKESFPLTVTSAQKNPTAFYLCASSATSGMGYDTDTQYFGPGTRLTVL.

This clone has more than one count but fewer than ten. The CDR3 DNA is TGTGCCAGCAGTTTCAGGACAGGGGGTTCCTACGAGCAGTACTTC. Its translation is CASSFRTGGSYEQYF. This chain joins TRBV6-5 and TRBJ2-7; TRBD1 aligns across 10 bases. Germline CDR1 MNHEY, CDR2 SVGAGI. The V and J ends lost 4 bases and 1 base, in that order; junction bases with no gene match: 4. This CDR3 spans 15 amino acids.

J is TRBJ1-5 and V is TRBV30; no clear D. V lost 0 bases and J lost 5, with 5 bases in between. The CDR3 is made up of 12 amino acids. Germline CDR1 reads GTSNPN; CDR2 reads SVGIG (reference sequence). The CDR3 sequence: CAWSVRDQPQHF. Written as DNA, the CDR3 is TGTGCCTGGAGTGTACGCGATCAGCCCCAGCATTTT.

This clone was detected a few times. The chain employs TRBV28 and TRBJ1-3, with D tentatively TRBD1 (5 bases). The CDR3 is 15 residues long. Germline CDR1 reads MDHEN; CDR2 reads SYDVKM. The V gene lost 3 bases and the J gene lost 8 bases, with 17 bases spanning the gap. The CDR3 reads CASSLGGSVGHTIYF. The CDR3 DNA sequence: TGTGCCAGCAGTTTGGGGGGGAGCGTTGGGCACACCATATATTTT. Drawing the rest from reference TRBV28 and TRBJ1-3, the complete variable domain is DVKVTQSSRYLVKRTGEKVFLECVQDMDHENMFWYRQDPGLGLRLIYFSYDVKMKEKGDIPEGYSVSREKKERFSLILESASTNQTSMYLCASSLGGSVGHTIYFGEGSWLTVV.

J is TRBJ2-1 and V is TRBV2; possible D gene TRBD1, 6 bases. There are 15 residues in the CDR3. The germline V and J ends were trimmed by 5 bases and 4 bases, with 15 bases remaining between them. Germline CDR1 and CDR2: SNHLY and FYNNEI. The CDR3 coding sequence is TGTGCCAGCAGTCCTAGGGGGACGGGATACAATGAGCAGTTCTTC. Its translation: CASSPRGTGYNEQFF.

The genes are TRBV2 and TRBJ2-1; 7 bases line up with TRBD2. Germline lookup yields CDR1 SNHLY and CDR2 FYNNEI. Unmatched junction bases numbered 7, after V lost 5 bases and J lost 0 bases. This CDR3 spans 16 amino acids. CDR3 in amino acids: CASSSPLAGSYNEQFF. CDR3 sequence (DNA): TGTGCCAGCAGTTCTCCTTTAGCGGGCTCCTACAATGAGCAGTTCTTC.

The chain uses TRBV28 and TRBJ2-5, with a weak D call TRBD2 (6 bases). The CDR3 runs 13 residues. Germline CDR1 MDHEN, CDR2 SYDVKM. V shed 11 bases and J shed 0 bases, with 13 bases lying between them. The CDR3 sequence is CAADGGYQETQYF. CDR3 nucleotides: TGTGCCGCTGACGGGGGATACCAAGAGACCCAGTACTTC. The whole variable domain, filled in from reference TRBV28 and TRBJ2-5, reads DVKVTQSSRYLVKRTGEKVFLECVQDMDHENMFWYRQDPGLGLRLIYFSYDVKMKEKGDIPEGYSVSREKKERFSLILESASTNQTSMYLCAADGGYQETQYFGPGTRLLVL.

The J gene is TRBJ2-1, the V gene TRBV5-1; no clear D gene. The V gene lost 4 bases and the J gene lost 7 bases, with 9 bases spanning the gap. The CDR3 consists of 12 residues. CDR1 SGHRS and CDR2 YFSETQ come from the germline V gene. CDR3 residues: CASSPTPNEQFF. The CDR3 DNA follows: TGCGCCAGCAGCCCCACACCAAATGAGCAGTTCTTC. The variable domain in full, completed from reference TRBV5-1 and TRBJ2-1, reads KAGVTQTPRYLIKTRGQQVTLSCSPISGHRSVSWYQQTPGQGLQFLFEYFSETQRNKGNFPGRFSGRQFSNSRSEMNVSTLELGDSALYLCASSPTPNEQFFGPGTRLTVL.

In this sample, this clone turned up once. The chain employs TRBV20-1 and TRBJ2-3; D is ambiguous. The CDR3 length is 11 residues. Germline V CDR1 and CDR2: DFQATT, SNEGSKA (reference sequence). The V end lost 6 bases, the J end lost 6 bases, and 10 bases lay between the germline ends. The CDR3 sequence is CSARRGDTQYF. The CDR3, as DNA: TGCAGTGCAAGGAGAGGTGATACGCAGTATTTT.

The rearrangement uses TRBV6-4 and TRBJ2-1, with D uncertain. Germline V CDR1 and CDR2: MRHNA, SNTAGT. The length of the CDR3 is 13 residues. V dropped 3 bases and J dropped 8 bases, with 11 bases sitting between them. CDR3: CASSEEARHEQFF. The CDR3 DNA is TGTGCCAGCAGTGAAGAGGCTAGACATGAGCAGTTCTTC.

This chain uses TRBV28 with TRBJ2-1; a possible D gene is TRBD1 (8 bases). This CDR3 has 16 amino acids. Trimming stripped 7 bases from V and 0 bases from J, with 16 bases between. The germline gives CDR1 MDHEN, CDR2 SYDVKM. The CDR3 reads CASTFGGTGSYNEQFF. Here the CDR3 DNA reads TGTGCCAGCACTTTCGGGGGGACAGGCTCCTACAATGAGCAGTTCTTC.